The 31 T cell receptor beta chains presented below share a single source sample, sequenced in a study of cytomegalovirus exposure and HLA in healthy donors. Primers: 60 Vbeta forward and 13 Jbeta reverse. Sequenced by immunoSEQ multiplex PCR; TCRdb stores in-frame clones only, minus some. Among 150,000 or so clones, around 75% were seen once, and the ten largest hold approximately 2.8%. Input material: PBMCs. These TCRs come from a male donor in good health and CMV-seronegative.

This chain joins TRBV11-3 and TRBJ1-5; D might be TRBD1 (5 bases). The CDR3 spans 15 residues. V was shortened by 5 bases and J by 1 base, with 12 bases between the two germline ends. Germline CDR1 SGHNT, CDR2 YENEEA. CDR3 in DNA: TGTGCCAGCAGCCAGGGACTAGCCAGCAATCAGCCCCAGCATTTT. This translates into CASSQGLASNQPQHF.

The CDR3 loop reads CASSLLGLAGPYEQYF. The CDR3 DNA is TGTGCCAGCAGCTTACTAGGACTAGCGGGACCCTACGAGCAGTACTTC. The chain employs TRBV7-2 and TRBJ2-7; 12 bases match TRBD2. Germline V gene lookup returns CDR1 SGHTA and CDR2 FQGNSA. Losses at the gene ends were 2 bases for V and 2 bases for J; bases not matched to a gene: 4. The CDR3 is 16 residues long.

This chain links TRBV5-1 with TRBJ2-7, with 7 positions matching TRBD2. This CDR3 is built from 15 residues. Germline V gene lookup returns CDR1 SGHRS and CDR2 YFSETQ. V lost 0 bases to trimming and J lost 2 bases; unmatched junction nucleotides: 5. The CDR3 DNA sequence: TGCGCCAGCAGCTTGGGGTCGGGAGGTGCCTACGAGCAGTACTTC. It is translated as CASSLGSGGAYEQYF.

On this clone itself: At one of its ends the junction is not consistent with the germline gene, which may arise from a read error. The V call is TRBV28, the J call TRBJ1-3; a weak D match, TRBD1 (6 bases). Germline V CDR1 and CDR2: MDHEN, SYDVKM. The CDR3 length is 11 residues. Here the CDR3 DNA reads TGTGCCAGCAGTTTTCAGGACAGTTTTGATTTT. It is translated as CASSFQDSFDF.

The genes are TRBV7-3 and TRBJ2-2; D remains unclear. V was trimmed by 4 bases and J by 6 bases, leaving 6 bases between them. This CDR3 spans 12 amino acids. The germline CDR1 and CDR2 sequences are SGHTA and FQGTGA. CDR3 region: CASSSPAGELFF. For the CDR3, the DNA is TGTGCCAGCAGCTCCCCCGCCGGGGAGCTGTTTTTT.

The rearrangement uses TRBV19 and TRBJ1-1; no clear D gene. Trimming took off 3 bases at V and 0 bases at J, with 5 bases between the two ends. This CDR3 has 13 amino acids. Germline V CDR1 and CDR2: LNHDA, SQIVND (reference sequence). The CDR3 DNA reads TGTGCCAGTAGTATTGGCATGAACACTGAAGCTTTCTTT. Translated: CASSIGMNTEAFF.

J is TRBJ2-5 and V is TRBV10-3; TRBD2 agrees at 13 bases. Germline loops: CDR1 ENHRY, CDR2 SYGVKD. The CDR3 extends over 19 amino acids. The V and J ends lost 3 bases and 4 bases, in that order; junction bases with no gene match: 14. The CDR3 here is CAISEPTGLAGKGGETQYF. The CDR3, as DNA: TGTGCCATCAGTGAACCTACGGGACTAGCGGGAAAAGGAGGAGAGACCCAGTACTTC.

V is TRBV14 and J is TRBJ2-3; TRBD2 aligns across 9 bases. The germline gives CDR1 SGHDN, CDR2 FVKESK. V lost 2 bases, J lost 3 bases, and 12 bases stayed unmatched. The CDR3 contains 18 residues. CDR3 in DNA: TGTGCCAGCAGCCAAAGAGGGCTAGCGGGGCCCCCAACAGATACGCAGTATTTT. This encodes CASSQRGLAGPPTDTQYF.

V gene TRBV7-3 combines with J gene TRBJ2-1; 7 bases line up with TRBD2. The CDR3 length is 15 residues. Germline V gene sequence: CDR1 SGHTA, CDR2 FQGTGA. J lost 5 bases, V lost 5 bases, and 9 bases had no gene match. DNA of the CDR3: TGTGCCAGCAGCCCCTTTCCACGGGGGGACAATGAGCAGTTCTTC. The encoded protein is CASSPFPRGDNEQFF.

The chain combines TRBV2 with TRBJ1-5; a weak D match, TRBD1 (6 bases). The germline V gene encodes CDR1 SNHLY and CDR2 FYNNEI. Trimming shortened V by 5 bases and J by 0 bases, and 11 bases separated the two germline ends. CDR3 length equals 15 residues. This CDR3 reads CASSTQGPSNQPQHF. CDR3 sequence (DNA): TGTGCCAGCAGTACTCAGGGGCCTAGCAATCAGCCCCAGCATTTT.

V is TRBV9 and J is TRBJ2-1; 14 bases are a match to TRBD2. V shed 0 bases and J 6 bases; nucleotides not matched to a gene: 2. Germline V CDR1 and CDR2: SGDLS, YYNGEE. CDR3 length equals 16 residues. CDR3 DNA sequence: TGTGCCAGCAGCGTAGCAGGACTAGCGGGAGGCAATGAGCAGTTCTTC. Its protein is CASSVAGLAGGNEQFF.

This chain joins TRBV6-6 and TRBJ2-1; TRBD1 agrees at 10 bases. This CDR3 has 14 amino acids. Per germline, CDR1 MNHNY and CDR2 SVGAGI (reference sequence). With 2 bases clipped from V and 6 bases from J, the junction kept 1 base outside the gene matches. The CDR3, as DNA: TGTGCCAGCAGTTACCGGACAGGGGGCAATGAGCAGTTCTTC. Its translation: CASSYRTGGNEQFF.

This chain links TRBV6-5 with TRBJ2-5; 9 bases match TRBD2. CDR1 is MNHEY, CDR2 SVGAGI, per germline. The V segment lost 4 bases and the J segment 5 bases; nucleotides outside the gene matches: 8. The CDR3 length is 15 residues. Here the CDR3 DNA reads TGTGCCAGCAGTTCGCGGGAGGGCCCTCGCGAGACCCAGTACTTC. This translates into CASSSREGPRETQYF.

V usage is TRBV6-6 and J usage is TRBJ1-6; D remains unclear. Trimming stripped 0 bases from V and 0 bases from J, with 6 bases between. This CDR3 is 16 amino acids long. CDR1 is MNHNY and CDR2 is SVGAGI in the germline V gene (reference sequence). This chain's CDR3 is CASSYSISSYNSPLHF. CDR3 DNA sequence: TGTGCCAGCAGTTACTCCATCAGCTCCTATAATTCACCCCTCCACTTT.

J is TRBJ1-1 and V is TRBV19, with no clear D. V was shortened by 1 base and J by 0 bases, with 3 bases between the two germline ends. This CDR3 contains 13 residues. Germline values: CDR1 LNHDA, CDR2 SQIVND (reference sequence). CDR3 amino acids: CASSIAVNTEAFF. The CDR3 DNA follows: TGTGCCAGTAGTATAGCCGTGAACACTGAAGCTTTCTTT.

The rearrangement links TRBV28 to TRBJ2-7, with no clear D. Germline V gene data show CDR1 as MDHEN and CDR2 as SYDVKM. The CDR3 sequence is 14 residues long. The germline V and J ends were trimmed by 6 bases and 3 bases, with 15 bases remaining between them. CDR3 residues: CASRARPGLYEQYF. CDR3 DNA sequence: TGTGCCAGCAGGGCACGACCGGGTCTCTACGAGCAGTACTTC. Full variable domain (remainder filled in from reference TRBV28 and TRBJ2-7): DVKVTQSSRYLVKRTGEKVFLECVQDMDHENMFWYRQDPGLGLRLIYFSYDVKMKEKGDIPEGYSVSREKKERFSLILESASTNQTSMYLCASRARPGLYEQYFGPGTRLTVT.

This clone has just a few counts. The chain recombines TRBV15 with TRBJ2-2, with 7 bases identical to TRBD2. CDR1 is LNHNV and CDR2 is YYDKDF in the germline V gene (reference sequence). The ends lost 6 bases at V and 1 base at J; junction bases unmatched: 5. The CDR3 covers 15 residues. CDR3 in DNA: TGTGCCACCAGGGAATCGGGGGGGAACACCGGGGAGCTGTTTTTT. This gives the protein CATRESGGNTGELFF.

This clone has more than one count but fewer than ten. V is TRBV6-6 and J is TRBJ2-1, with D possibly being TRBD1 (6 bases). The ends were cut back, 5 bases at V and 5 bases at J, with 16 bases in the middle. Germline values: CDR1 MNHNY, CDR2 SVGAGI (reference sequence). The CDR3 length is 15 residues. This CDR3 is CASSTSDGTHNEQFF. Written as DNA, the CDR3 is TGTGCCAGCAGTACTTCCGACGGGACACACAATGAGCAGTTCTTC.

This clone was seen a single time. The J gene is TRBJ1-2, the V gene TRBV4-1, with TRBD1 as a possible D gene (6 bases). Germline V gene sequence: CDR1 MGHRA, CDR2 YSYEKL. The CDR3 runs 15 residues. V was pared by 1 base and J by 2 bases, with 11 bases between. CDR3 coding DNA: TGCGCCAGCAGCCAAGCTCCGGACAGCAACTATGGCTACACCTTC. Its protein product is CASSQAPDSNYGYTF.

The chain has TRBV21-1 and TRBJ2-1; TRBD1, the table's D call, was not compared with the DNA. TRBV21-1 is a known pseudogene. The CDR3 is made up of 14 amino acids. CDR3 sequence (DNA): TGTGCCAGCAGGGGGCAGGGGGCGCGGGATGAGCAGTTCTTC. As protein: CASRGQGARDEQFF.

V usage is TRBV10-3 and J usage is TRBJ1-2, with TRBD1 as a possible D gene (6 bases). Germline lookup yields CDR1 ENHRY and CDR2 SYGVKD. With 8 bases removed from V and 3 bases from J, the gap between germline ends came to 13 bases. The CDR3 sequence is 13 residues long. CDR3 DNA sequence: TGTGCCATCGATGGGGGCAGGGACTATGGCTACACCTTC. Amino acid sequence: CAIDGGRDYGYTF.

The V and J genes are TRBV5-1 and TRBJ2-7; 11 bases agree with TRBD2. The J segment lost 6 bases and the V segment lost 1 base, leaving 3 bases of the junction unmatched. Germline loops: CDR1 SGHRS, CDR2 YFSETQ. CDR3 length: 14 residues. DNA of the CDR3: TGCGCCAGCAGCTTGCGGCTAGCGGGAGGCGAGCAGTACTTC. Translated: CASSLRLAGGEQYF.

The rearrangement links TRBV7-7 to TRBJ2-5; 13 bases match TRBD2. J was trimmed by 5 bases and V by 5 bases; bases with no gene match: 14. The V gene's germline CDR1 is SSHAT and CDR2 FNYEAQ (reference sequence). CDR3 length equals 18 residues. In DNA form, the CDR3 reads TGTGCCAGCAGCCTCGGGACTAGCGGGGCCAGGGGGGGCGAGACCCAGTACTTC. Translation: CASSLGTSGARGGETQYF.

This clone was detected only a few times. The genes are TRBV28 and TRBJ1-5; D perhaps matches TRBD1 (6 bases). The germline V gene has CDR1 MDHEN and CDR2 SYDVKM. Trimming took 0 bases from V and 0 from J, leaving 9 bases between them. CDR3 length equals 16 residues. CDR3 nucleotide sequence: TGTGCCAGCAGTTTATGGGACAGAAATAGCAATCAGCCCCAGCATTTT. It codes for CASSLWDRNSNQPQHF.

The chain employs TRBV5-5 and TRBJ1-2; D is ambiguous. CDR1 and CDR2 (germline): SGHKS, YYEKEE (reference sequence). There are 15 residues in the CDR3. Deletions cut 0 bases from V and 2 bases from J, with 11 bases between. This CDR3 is CASSLAPQANYGYTF. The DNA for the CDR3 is TGTGCCAGCAGCTTGGCCCCCCAGGCCAACTATGGCTACACCTTC.

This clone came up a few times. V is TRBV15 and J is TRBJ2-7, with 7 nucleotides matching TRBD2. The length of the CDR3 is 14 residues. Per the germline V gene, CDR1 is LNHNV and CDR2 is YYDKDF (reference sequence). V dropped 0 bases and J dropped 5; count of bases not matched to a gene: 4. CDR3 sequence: CATSRDRLADEQYF. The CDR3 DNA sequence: TGTGCCACCAGCAGAGATCGGCTAGCGGACGAGCAGTACTTC.

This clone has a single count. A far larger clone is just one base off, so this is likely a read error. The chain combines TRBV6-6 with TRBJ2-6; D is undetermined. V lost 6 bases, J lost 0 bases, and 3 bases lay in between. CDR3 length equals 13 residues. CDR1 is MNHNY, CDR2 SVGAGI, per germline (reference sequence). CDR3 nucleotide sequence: TGTGCCAGCAGCTTCTCTGGGGCCAACGTCCTGACTTTC. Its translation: CASSFSGANVLTF.

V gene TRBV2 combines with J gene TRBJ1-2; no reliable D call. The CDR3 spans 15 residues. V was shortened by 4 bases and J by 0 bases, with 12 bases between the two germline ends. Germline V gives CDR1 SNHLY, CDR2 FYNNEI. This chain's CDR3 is CASSGRRNANYGYTF. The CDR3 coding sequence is TGTGCCAGCAGTGGGAGGCGGAACGCTAACTATGGCTACACCTTC.

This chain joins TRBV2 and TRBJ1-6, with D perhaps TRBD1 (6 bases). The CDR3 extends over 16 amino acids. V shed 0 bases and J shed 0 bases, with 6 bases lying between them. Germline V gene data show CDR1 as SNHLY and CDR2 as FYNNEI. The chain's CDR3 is CASSEATGSYNSPLHF. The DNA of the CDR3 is TGTGCCAGCAGTGAAGCGACAGGCTCCTATAATTCACCCCTCCACTTT.

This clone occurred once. CDR3 sequence: CASSVGQGGYNEQFF. As DNA, the CDR3 is TGTGCCAGCAGCGTAGGACAGGGGGGCTACAATGAGCAGTTCTTC. This rearrangement joins TRBV9 to TRBJ2-1; 9 positions agree with TRBD1. The V segment lost 0 bases and the J segment 3 bases; nucleotides outside the gene matches: 1. The CDR3 runs 15 residues. The V gene's germline CDR1 is SGDLS and CDR2 YYNGEE. Supplemented by reference TRBV9 and TRBJ2-1, the full variable domain reads DSGVTQTPKHLITATGQRVTLRCSPRSGDLSVYWYQQSLDQGLQFLIQYYNGEERAKGNILERFSAQQFPDLHSELNLSSLELGDSALYFCASSVGQGGYNEQFFGPGTRLTVL.

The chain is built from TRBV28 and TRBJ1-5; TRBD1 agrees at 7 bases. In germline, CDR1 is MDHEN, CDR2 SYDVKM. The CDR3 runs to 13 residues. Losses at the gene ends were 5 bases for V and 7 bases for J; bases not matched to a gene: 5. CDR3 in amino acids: CASSPTGNQPQHF. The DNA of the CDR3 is TGTGCCAGCAGTCCGACAGGGAACCAGCCCCAGCATTTT.